The T cell receptor beta chain under discussion was sequenced for a study of Tregs in tolerant kidney transplant recipients. Study-wide results and caveats: Validation in larger populations is needed because few patients were studied. Tregs expanded with activated donor B cells seemed most donor-specific. Biological reproducibility was not directly addressed in this study.

Produced via immunoSEQ multiplex PCR; TCRdb's table is partial and in-frame only. Altogether tens of thousands of clones are present, around 94% being singletons, with the ten largest covering around 4.5%. This clone was seen a handful of times. Its antigen is unidentified. Germline assignment: CDR1 WSHSY and CDR2 SAAADI. The CDR3 covers 13 residues. V was pared by 4 bases and J by 1 base, with 7 bases between. This chain uses TRBV10-2 with TRBJ1-1; the D is unclear. The sequence came from a human donor in good health. The sample taken for sequencing was CD8+ T cells from blood. CDR3 loop: CASSVAENTEAFF. The CDR3 DNA sequence: TGCGCCAGCAGTGTGGCAGAGAACACTGAAGCTTTCTTT.